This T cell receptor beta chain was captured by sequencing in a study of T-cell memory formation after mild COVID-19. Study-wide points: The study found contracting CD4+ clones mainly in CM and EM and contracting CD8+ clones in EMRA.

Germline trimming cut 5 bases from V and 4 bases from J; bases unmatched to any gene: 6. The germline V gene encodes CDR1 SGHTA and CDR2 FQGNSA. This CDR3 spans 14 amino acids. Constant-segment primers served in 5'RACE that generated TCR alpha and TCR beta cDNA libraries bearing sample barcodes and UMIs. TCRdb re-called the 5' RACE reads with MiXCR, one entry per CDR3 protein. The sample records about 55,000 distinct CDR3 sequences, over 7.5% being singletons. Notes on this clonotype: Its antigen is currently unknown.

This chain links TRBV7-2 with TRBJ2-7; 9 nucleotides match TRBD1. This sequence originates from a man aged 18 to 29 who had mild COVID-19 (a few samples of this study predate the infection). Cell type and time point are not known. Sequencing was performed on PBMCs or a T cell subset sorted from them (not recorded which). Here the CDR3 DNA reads TGTGCCAGCAGCCCCCGGGGACAGGGATACGAGCAGTACTTC. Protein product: CASSPRGQGYEQYF. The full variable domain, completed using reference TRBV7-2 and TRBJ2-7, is GAGVSQSPSNKVTEKGKDVELRCDPISGHTALYWYRQSLGQGLEFLIYFQGNSAPDKSGLPSDRFSAERTGGSVSTLTIQRTQQEDSAVYLCASSPRGQGYEQYFGPGTRLTVT.